In this sample, the clone carrying this T cell receptor (beta chain) turned up many times. A sample-barcoded 5' primer and a J-beta primer mix were used in a second PCR of roughly 7 to 11 cycles. MiXCR, applied by TCRdb to the 5' RACE reads, yields one record per CDR3 protein. The sample records roughly 1 million distinct CDR3 sequences, about 25% being singletons. This sample was taken from a study of blood T cells in healthy people across ages. Study-wide context: Template-switching capture recovered about one barcoded beta molecule per two T cells.

The sample was also linked to a second study, of T cells of mothers and their children.

Material for sequencing was blood. This sequence originates from a girl aged 2-10 years in good health.

The CDR3 nucleotides read TGCAGTGCTAGAGATAGCGAGAACACCGGGGAGCTGTTTTTT. Its protein product is CSARDSENTGELFF. The J gene is TRBJ2-2, the V gene TRBV20-1, with D maybe TRBD2 (5 bases). CDR1 is DFQATT and CDR2 is SNEGSKA in the germline V gene (reference sequence). V was pared by 0 bases and J by 1 base, with 6 bases between. CDR3 size: 14 residues.